The 18 T cell receptor beta chains below were found in one sample sequenced in a study of T cell repertoires in cytomegalovirus infection. TCRdb called the reads again in MiXCR, with one record for every CDR3 protein. The table has 110,000 or so distinct CDR3 sequences, about 30% seen once. For these receptors, no antigen is known. The sequenced sample was CD8+ T cells from cultured PBMCs, obtained from culture after CMV antigen stimulation. Receptor source: a human donor in good health (CMV status not recorded). Some clones in this sample may be carry-over from other donors' samples.

This clonotype was observed at least ten times. This chain uses TRBV7-2 with TRBJ2-1; TRBD1 is a possible D gene (6 bases). Germline-derived CDR1 and CDR2 are SGHTA and FQGNSA. The CDR3 covers 13 residues. V lost 2 bases and J 14 bases, leaving 16 bases between the germline ends. CDR3 amino acids: CASSLLQQGIEFF. CDR3 in DNA: TGTGCCAGCAGCTTACTTCAACAGGGAATAGAGTTCTTC.

This chain uses TRBV11-2 with TRBJ1-2; 8 bases are a match to TRBD1. Trimming at V came to 5 bases and at J to 6 bases, leaving 8 bases not matched to a gene. From germline, CDR1 is SGHAT and CDR2 FQNNGV. The CDR3 runs 14 residues. The DNA for the CDR3 is TGTGCCAGCAGCCCGTCAGGGGGCACTGATGGCTACACCTTC. It translates to CASSPSGGTDGYTF.

The chain couples TRBV7-2 to TRBJ1-2, with D hard to call. V dropped 7 bases and J dropped 8 bases, with 8 bases sitting between them. The CDR3 is 10 residues long. Germline loops: CDR1 SGHTA, CDR2 FQGNSA. The CDR3 DNA reads as TGTGCCAGCAATGTAGGCGGCTACACCTTC. As protein: CASNVGGYTF.

The chain is built from TRBV2 and TRBJ1-2; D is undetermined. Germline CDR1 reads SNHLY; CDR2 reads FYNNEI. Trimming cost V 4 bases and J 2 bases, with 11 bases left between them. The CDR3 runs 14 residues. CDR3 sequence (DNA): TGTGCCAGCAGTGTGGCTGTAAAAAACTATGGCTACACCTTC. Translating it yields CASSVAVKNYGYTF. The full variable domain, its missing parts supplied by reference TRBV2 and TRBJ1-2, is EPEVTQTPSHQVTQMGQEVILRCVPISNHLYFYWYRQILGQKVEFLVSFYNNEISEKSEIFDDQFSVERPDGSNFTLKIRSTKLEDSAMYFCASSVAVKNYGYTFGSGTRLTVV.

CDR3 nucleotide sequence: TGTGCCAGCAGCTTGGGACTAAATCGCGAGACCCAGTACTTC. This sequence encodes CASSLGLNRETQYF. J is TRBJ2-5 and V is TRBV5-8; possible D gene TRBD2, 5 bases. Between the trimmed V and J ends, which lost 0 bases and 5 bases, there was a span of 11 bases. The CDR3 sequence is 14 residues long. CDR1 is SGHTS and CDR2 is YDEGEE in the germline V gene.

The chain's CDR3 is CASSEYFVAGGSGNTIYF. The DNA for the CDR3 is TGTGCCAGCAGTGAATACTTCGTTGCAGGGGGCTCTGGAAACACCATATATTTT. The chain has TRBV25-1 and TRBJ1-3, with 7 bases identical to TRBD1. Germline V gives CDR1 MGHDK, CDR2 SYGVNS. The CDR3 runs 18 residues. The V segment lost 0 bases and the J segment 0 bases; nucleotides outside the gene matches: 8.

The chain joins TRBV7-2 to TRBJ2-3; maybe TRBD2 (6 bases). Germline V gene sequence: CDR1 SGHTA, CDR2 FQGNSA. This CDR3 is built from 15 residues. With 0 bases removed from V and 6 bases from J, the gap between germline ends came to 13 bases. The CDR3 nucleotides read TGTACCAGCAGCTTAGCGCCTCGGGGGTGGGATACGCAGTATTTT. Protein sequence: CTSSLAPRGWDTQYF. Looking up the rest from reference TRBV7-2 and TRBJ2-3 gives the full variable domain: GAGVSQSPSNKVTEKGKDVELRCDPISGHTALYWYRQSLGQGLEFLIYFQGNSAPDKSGLPSDRFSAERTGGSVSTLTIQRTQQEDSAVYLCTSSLAPRGWDTQYFGPGTRLTVL.

Here the CDR3 reads CASSPTGAGDGYTF. The CDR3 nucleotides are TGTGCCAGCAGTCCTACAGGGGCGGGTGACGGCTACACCTTC. The chain joins TRBV6-8 to TRBJ1-2; TRBD1 aligns across 7 bases. The CDR3 is made up of 14 amino acids. The V and J ends lost 5 bases and 8 bases, in that order; junction bases with no gene match: 11. CDR1 is MNHGY and CDR2 is SAAAGT in the germline V gene.

The CDR3 bases are TGTGCCAGCAGCTTGTCACCAGCGGGGGGGCCGTCGCAGTATTTT. This sequence encodes CASSLSPAGGPSQYF. This chain uses TRBV7-6 with TRBJ2-3; 10 nucleotides line up with TRBD2. The CDR3 has 15 residues. With V trimmed by 3 bases and J by 10 bases, 10 bases remained unmatched. In germline, CDR1 is SGHVS, CDR2 FNYEAQ.

The rearrangement links TRBV20-1 to TRBJ2-5, with no clear D. Germline CDR1 is DFQATT and CDR2 is SNEGSKA (reference sequence). This CDR3 spans 13 amino acids. V was pared by 0 bases and J by 5 bases, with 10 bases between. The DNA for the CDR3 is TGCAGTGCTAGAGATGGGCCCATGGAGACCCAGTACTTC. Amino acids: CSARDGPMETQYF.

This clonotype appeared a few times. The chain has TRBV7-8 and TRBJ1-1, with D possibly being TRBD1 (5 bases). The ends were cut back, 2 bases at V and 3 bases at J, with 10 bases in the middle. The CDR3 sequence is 14 residues long. CDR1 and CDR2 (germline): SGHVS, FQNEAQ. DNA of the CDR3: TGTGCCAGCAGCTTATTGGGGCTGTACACTGAAGCTTTCTTT. Translating it yields CASSLLGLYTEAFF.

This rearrangement joins TRBV6-2 or TRBV6-3 to TRBJ2-7, with a weak D call TRBD1 (5 bases). The CDR3 is 13 residues long. V gave up 5 bases and J gave up 6 bases, with 14 bases separating them. Germline V gene lookup returns CDR1 MNHEY and CDR2 SVGEGT. The chain's CDR3 is CASSTGRVFEQYF. CDR3 coding DNA: TGTGCCAGCAGTACCGGCAGGGTTTTCGAGCAGTACTTC.

This clonotype was seen a handful of times. CDR3 amino acids: CASSLAPDRAVQYF. The CDR3 nucleotides read TGTGCCAGCAGCTTAGCTCCGGACAGGGCCGTGCAGTACTTC. V gene TRBV7-6 combines with J gene TRBJ2-7; 8 nucleotides agree with TRBD1. The germline V gene has CDR1 SGHVS and CDR2 FNYEAQ. The CDR3 consists of 14 residues. After removal of 0 bases from V and 9 bases from J, the junction contained 7 bases not matched to a gene. The whole variable domain, filled in from reference TRBV7-6 and TRBJ2-7, reads GAGVSQSPRYKVTKRGQDVALRCDPISGHVSLYWYRQALGQGPEFLTYFNYEAQQDKSGLPNDRFSAERPEGSISTLTIQRTEQRDSAMYRCASSLAPDRAVQYFGPGTRLTVT.

This clonotype was detected many times. This chain joins TRBV20-1 and TRBJ1-2; no definite D call. In germline, CDR1 is DFQATT, CDR2 SNEGSKA (reference sequence). V was pared by 7 bases and J by 6 bases, with 12 bases between. CDR3 length: 11 residues. CDR3 nucleotides: TGCAGTGGAGTGGGGATTCATGGCTACACCTTC. Amino acid sequence: CSGVGIHGYTF.

This clonotype was seen repeatedly, ten times or more. The genes are TRBV7-2 and TRBJ2-7; TRBD1 aligns across 7 bases. The junction had 4 bases not matched to a gene; V was cut back by 5 bases and J by 3 bases. The CDR3 has 13 residues. Per germline, CDR1 SGHTA and CDR2 FQGNSA. The CDR3 bases are TGTGCCAGCAGCACTCGGGACAGCTACGAGCAGTACTTC. Protein: CASSTRDSYEQYF.

V is TRBV14 and J is TRBJ2-3; D gene unclear. The CDR3 spans 16 residues. Trimming removed 0 bases at V and 6 bases at J, with 16 bases between. Per germline, CDR1 SGHDN and CDR2 FVKESK. The CDR3 loop reads CASSQEVIRRSDTQYF. DNA for the CDR3: TGTGCCAGCAGCCAAGAGGTCATCAGGCGGAGTGATACGCAGTATTTT.

There are many counts of this clonotype. The CDR3 is CASSWLNTEAFF. The CDR3 coding sequence is TGTGCCAGCAGCTGGTTGAACACTGAAGCTTTCTTT. This rearrangement joins TRBV7-2 to TRBJ1-1; D gene uncertain. Germline CDR1 reads SGHTA; CDR2 reads FQGNSA. The CDR3 runs to 12 residues. Between the trimmed V and J ends, which lost 4 bases and 0 bases, there was a span of 3 bases. The whole variable domain, remainder taken from reference TRBV7-2 and TRBJ1-1, is GAGVSQSPSNKVTEKGKDVELRCDPISGHTALYWYRQSLGQGLEFLIYFQGNSAPDKSGLPSDRFSAERTGGSVSTLTIQRTQQEDSAVYLCASSWLNTEAFFGQGTRLTVV.

This chain links TRBV29-1 with TRBJ2-2; D is unresolved. V lost 6 bases to trimming and J lost 4 bases, with 9 bases between them. The CDR3 is 12 residues long. Germline V gene lookup returns CDR1 SQVTM and CDR2 ANQGSEA. In nucleotides, the CDR3 is TGCAGCGTCTGGGCCCTCACCGGGGAGCTGTTTTTT. Translated, it gives CSVWALTGELFF.